Here is one TCR beta chain with its context. The antigen is unknown. This entry comes from a study of shared clonotypes between healthy human individuals. Whole-study findings and limits: Sorted-subset samples were not fully sequenced, rarefaction indicated. Sharing across four donors was seen in 4% to 5.5% of naive CD4 clonotypes.

Germline-derived CDR1 and CDR2 are GTSNPN and SVGIG (reference sequence). Trimming at V came to 0 bases and at J to 11 bases, leaving 7 bases not matched to a gene. The CDR3 has 13 amino acids. The assay was immunoSEQ multiplex PCR, and TCRdb's table has in-frame clones only and misses some. The sample includes some 980,000 clones, about 80% of them seen just once. The sequenced sample was memory CD4+ T cells sorted from blood. Subset given: CD45RA-negative fraction. This chain links TRBV30 with TRBJ1-5; 7 bases fit TRBD1. This sequence originates from a man between 18 and 35 years old in good health. The CDR3 DNA is TGTGCCTGGAGTGTTAACCAGGGACAGTCCCAGCATTTT. It yields the protein CAWSVNQGQSQHF.